This is a list of T cell receptor beta chains from one sample in a study of technical replicates of blood from a handful of donors. Libraries were prepared by immunoSEQ multiplex PCR; TCRdb keeps only in-frame clonotypes and omits some of them. The data show fewer than 90,000 clones, with 94% seen just once and about 0.4% held by the top ten. Sample: T cells isolated from PBMCs. These receptors originate from a human donor in good health. Both conserved end residues are part of each CDR3. D genes are given only for firm matches. Clone size appears in some rows only: once, few, many, or a class for an expanded clone.

>NA|15|TRBD2|TRBV9|TRBJ2-1
CASSVDSGSYNEQFF
TGTGCCAGCAGCGTAGATAGCGGGTCTTACAATGAGCAGTTCTTC
>NA|13|NA|TRBV7-3|TRBJ1-5
CASSLSINQPQHF
TGTGCCAGCAGCTTAAGTATTAATCAGCCCCAGCATTTT
>NA|16|TRBD2|TRBV6-1|TRBJ2-1
CASSEEPGLAYNEQFF
TGTGCCAGCAGTGAAGAACCGGGACTAGCCTACAATGAGCAGTTCTTC
>NA|14|NA|TRBV19|TRBJ1-2
CASSMIRFPYGYTF
TGTGCCAGTAGTATGATTCGGTTTCCCTATGGCTACACCTTC
>NA|14|NA|TRBV14|TRBJ1-1
CASSQFPRNTEAFF
TGTGCCAGCAGCCAATTTCCGAGGAACACTGAAGCTTTCTTT
>NA|18|TRBD2|TRBV5-1|TRBJ2-2
CASSFVGLAGGNTGELFF
TGCGCCAGCAGCTTCGTTGGACTAGCGGGAGGAAACACCGGGGAGCTGTTTTTT
>NA|11|NA|TRBV29-1|TRBJ1-1
CSVGRAGEAFF
TGCAGCGTTGGGCGGGCTGGTGAAGCTTTCTTT
>NA|14|TRBD1|TRBV19|TRBJ1-2
CASSIRDRFSGYTF
TGTGCCAGTAGTATAAGGGACAGGTTTTCTGGCTACACCTTC
>NA|14|NA|TRBV7-3|TRBJ1-4
CASSLAGGGEKLFF
TGTGCCAGCAGCCTAGCGGGTGGTGGTGAAAAACTGTTTTTT
>NA|16|NA|TRBV21-1|TRBJ2-1
CASSKEVTGTYNEQFF
TGTGCCAGCAGCAAAGAAGTGACGGGGACCTACAATGAGCAGTTCTTC
>once|13|NA|TRBV28|TRBJ1-1
CASILQGGGEAFF
TGTGCCAGCATCCTCCAGGGAGGAGGTGAAGCTTTCTTT
>NA|16|TRBD2|TRBV7-7|TRBJ2-5
CASSPHGGGQLETQYF
TGTGCTAGCAGCCCACATGGGGGGGGTCAGCTGGAGACCCAGTACTTC
>NA|17|NA|TRBV27|TRBJ2-1
CASSPRSAGWTVNEQFF
TGTGCCAGCAGTCCCCGATCCGCGGGATGGACTGTCAATGAGCAGTTCTTC
>NA|15|NA|TRBV6-4|TRBJ2-7
CASSDRQAYLCEQYF
TGTGCCAGCAGTGACCGACAGGCTTACCTTTGCGAGCAGTACTTC
>once|15|NA|TRBV27|TRBJ2-7
CASSLFGHQRDEQYF
TGTGCCAGCAGTTTATTTGGACACCAAAGGGACGAGCAGTACTTC
>NA|11|NA|TRBV5-6|TRBJ1-3
CASSYLNTIYF
TGTGCCAGCAGCTACTTAAACACCATATATTTT
>NA|15|NA|TRBV6-1|TRBJ1-1
CASSEEGIRNTEAFF
TGTGCCAGCAGTGAGGAGGGGATAAGGAACACTGAAGCTTTCTTT
>NA|18|TRBD2|TRBV7-8|TRBJ2-7
CASSLEGLAGGYSYEQYF
TGTGCCAGCAGCTTAGAGGGGTTAGCGGGAGGATACTCCTACGAGCAGTACTTC
>NA|16|TRBD2|TRBV5-1|TRBJ2-1
CASGTPGLAGAGEQFF
TGCGCCAGCGGTACACCGGGACTAGCGGGAGCGGGCGAGCAGTTCTTC
>NA|15|NA|TRBV5-6|TRBJ2-4
CASSLGRENQNIQYF
TGTGCCAGCAGCTTGGGGAGAGAGAATCAAAACATTCAGTACTTC
>NA|14|TRBD1|TRBV6-6|TRBJ1-4
CASSYEQGREKLFF
TGTGCCAGCAGTTACGAACAGGGGAGGGAAAAACTGTTTTTT
>NA|14|TRBD1|TRBV7-2|TRBJ2-5
CASSSGTGGSLEYF
TGTGCCAGCAGCTCCGGGACAGGGGGGTCCCTAGAGTACTTC
>NA|14|NA|TRBV7-3|TRBJ2-5
CASSLLGARETQYF
TGTGCCAGCAGCTTATTAGGCGCTAGAGAGACCCAGTACTTC
>NA|12|NA|TRBV10-2|TRBJ1-1
CASKGGNTEAFF
TGCGCCAGCAAAGGAGGGAACACTGAAGCTTTCTTT
>NA|16|TRBD2|TRBV30|TRBJ2-2
CAWSATSGSNTGELFF
TGTGCCTGGAGTGCGACTAGCGGATCGAACACCGGGGAGCTGTTTTTT
>NA|14|TRBD1|TRBV27|TRBJ1-2
CASSSRGTGPGYTF
TGTGCCAGCAGTTCCAGGGGGACGGGTCCGGGCTACACCTTC
>NA|15|NA|TRBV4-3|TRBJ2-1
CASSQDRGSYNEQFF
TGCGCCAGCAGCCAAGATCGAGGGTCTTACAATGAGCAGTTCTTC
>NA|13|TRBD1|TRBV27|TRBJ2-1
CASSPTGVSEQFF
TGTGCCAGCAGCCCAACAGGGGTGAGTGAGCAGTTCTTC
>NA|15|TRBD1|TRBV4-3|TRBJ2-7
CASSQVWDRQYEQYF
TGCGCCAGCAGCCAAGTATGGGACAGGCAGTACGAGCAGTACTTC
>NA|15|TRBD1|TRBV5-6|TRBJ1-1
CASSWKYRGKAEAFF
TGTGCCAGCAGCTGGAAATACAGGGGAAAGGCTGAAGCTTTCTTT
>NA|14|TRBD2|TRBV7-2|TRBJ2-1
CASSLEREINEQFF
TGTGCCAGCAGCTTAGAGCGGGAGATAAATGAGCAGTTCTTC
>NA|12|NA|TRBV30|TRBJ2-7
CAWAESSYEQYF
TGTGCCTGGGCGGAGAGCTCCTACGAGCAGTACTTC
>NA|15|NA|TRBV19|TRBJ1-5
CASRKQGNNNQPQHF
TGTGCCAGTAGAAAACAGGGAAATAACAATCAGCCCCAGCATTTT
>NA|15|NA|TRBV9|TRBJ2-6
CASKSGSSGANVLTF
TGTGCCAGCAAATCGGGTAGCTCTGGGGCCAACGTCCTGACTTTC
>NA|13|NA|TRBV5-4|TRBJ2-1
CASSRDFDNEQFF
TGTGCCAGCAGCAGGGACTTTGACAATGAGCAGTTCTTC
>NA|13|NA|TRBV13|TRBJ1-2
CASSLAGVYGYTF
TGTGCCAGCAGCTTAGCAGGGGTCTATGGCTACACCTTC
>NA|13|NA|TRBV11-2|TRBJ1-2
CASSLNRNYGYTF
TGTGCCAGCAGCTTAAACAGAAACTATGGCTACACCTTC
>NA|14|TRBD1|TRBV28|TRBJ1-2
CASSTGTGGVGYTF
TGTGCCAGCAGTACCGGGACAGGGGGCGTTGGCTACACCTTC
>once|13|NA|TRBV28|TRBJ1-5
CASRIVSREPQHF
TGTGCCAGCAGAATCGTCTCTCGGGAGCCCCAGCATTTT
>NA|14|TRBD1|TRBV7-9|TRBJ1-3
CASSVTGKGNTIYF
TGTGCCAGCAGCGTGACAGGGAAAGGAAACACCATATATTTT
>NA|20|TRBD1|TRBV27|TRBJ2-6
CASSLQGVPTYNSGANVLTF
TGTGCCAGCAGTTTACAGGGGGTACCGACATACAACTCTGGGGCCAACGTCCTGACTTTC
>NA|15|TRBD2|TRBV28|TRBJ2-7
CASSSTSGRGYEQYF
TGTGCCAGCAGTTCGACTAGCGGGAGGGGGTACGAGCAGTACTTC